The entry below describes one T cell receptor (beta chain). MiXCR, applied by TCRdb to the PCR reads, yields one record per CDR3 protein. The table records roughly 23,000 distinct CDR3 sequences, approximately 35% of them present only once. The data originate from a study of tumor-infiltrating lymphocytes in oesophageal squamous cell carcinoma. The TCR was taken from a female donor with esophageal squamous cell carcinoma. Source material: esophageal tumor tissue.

CDR3 in amino acids: CASSPPGGGGNNEQFF. CDR3 in DNA: TGTGCCAGCAGCCCGCCGGGAGGAGGAGGCAACAATGAGCAGTTCTTC. The chain has TRBV7-3 and TRBJ2-1; 7 bases fit TRBD2. This CDR3 has 16 amino acids. V shed 5 bases and J 5 bases; nucleotides not matched to a gene: 12. Germline V gene data show CDR1 as SGHTA and CDR2 as FQGTGA. Supplemented by reference TRBV7-3 and TRBJ2-1, the full variable domain reads GAGVSQTPSNKVTEKGKYVELRCDPISGHTALYWYRQSLGQGPEFLIYFQGTGAADDSGLPNDRFFAVRPEGSVSTLKIQRTERGDSAVYLCASSPPGGGGNNEQFFGPGTRLTVL.